The 25 T cell receptor beta chains below come from one sample, sequenced in a study of T cells in Graves' hyperthyroidism and ophthalmopathy (dated by TCRdb to between 2018 and 2021). Library prep was done by multiplex PCR. The instrument was an Illumina HiSeq 2000. The TCR beta CDR3 regions were amplified from RNA transcripts. The first round of RT-PCR for the TCR CDR3 was performed with the HTBI primer set and the Qiagen OneStep RT-PCR kit. Using fastp trimming at Q25 and MiXCR clonotype assembly, TCRdb reanalyzed the public sequencing data and kept in-frame beta chains. Each entry merges the rows of one CDR3 protein and shows their most common DNA and genes. The sample table records 400,000 to 500,000 distinct CDR3 sequences; approximately 15% of these occur just once. 5.3% of the sample belongs to the ten largest clones. Sequenced material: blood. The source of these receptors is a woman between 18 and 29 years old with Graves' hyperthyroidism.

In its sample, this clonotype was seen many times. The chain couples TRBV28 to TRBJ2-1; 10 bases are shared with TRBD1. V dropped 4 bases and J dropped 4; count of bases not matched to a gene: 10. The length of the CDR3 is 17 residues. In germline, CDR1 is MDHEN, CDR2 SYDVKM. The CDR3 DNA follows: TGTGCCAGCAGTTCTTTTCTCGGGACAGGGGATTACAATGAGCAGTTCTTC. Translated: CASSSFLGTGDYNEQFF.

This clonotype was picked up many times. The rearrangement joins TRBV20-1 to TRBJ2-7, with D uncertain. In germline, CDR1 is DFQATT, CDR2 SNEGSKA (reference sequence). With 4 bases removed from V and 0 bases from J, the gap between germline ends came to 13 bases. The CDR3 consists of 14 residues. CDR3 residues: CSAKAGSGSYEQYF. The CDR3, as DNA: TGCAGTGCTAAAGCTGGGTCGGGCTCCTACGAGCAGTACTTC.

The table lists this clonotype with many counts. The rearrangement joins TRBV7-3 to TRBJ2-1; D is unresolved. The CDR3 consists of 12 residues. Germline V gene lookup returns CDR1 SGHTA and CDR2 FQGTGA. V was clipped by 3 bases and J by 9 bases, with 9 bases between them. CDR3 in DNA: TGTGCCAGCAGCTTTATCGGCGGTGAGCAGTTCTTC. Protein: CASSFIGGEQFF.

The chain has TRBV7-9 and TRBJ2-2, with 8 nucleotides matching TRBD1. V dropped 3 bases and J dropped 6; count of bases not matched to a gene: 9. Looked up from germline, CDR1 is SEHNR and CDR2 is FQNEAQ (reference sequence). This CDR3 is 16 amino acids long. The DNA for the CDR3 is TGTGCCAGCAGCTTCAAACCAGGGGGCGCCTCCGGGGAGCTGTTTTTT. It yields the protein CASSFKPGGASGELFF.

This chain joins TRBV2 and TRBJ2-3; D unclear. Trimming cost V 6 bases and J 0 bases, with 10 bases left between them. The CDR3 totals 14 residues. The germline CDR1 and CDR2 sequences are SNHLY and FYNNEI. CDR3 DNA sequence: TGTGCCAGCAGGGCCCCTAGTAGCACAGATACGCAGTATTTT. Protein product: CASRAPSSTDTQYF.

The chain couples TRBV4-1 to TRBJ2-7; 7 nucleotides agree with TRBD2. CDR1 is MGHRA and CDR2 is YSYEKL in the germline V gene. J gave up 2 bases and V 1 base, and 5 bases lay outside the gene matches. This CDR3 has 15 residues. The CDR3: CASSQGEGGTYEQYF. The CDR3 DNA reads as TGCGCCAGCAGCCAAGGGGAGGGAGGGACCTACGAGCAGTACTTC.

This clonotype was seen ten or more times. V gene TRBV29-1 combines with J gene TRBJ2-1; 7 bases are shared with TRBD2. This CDR3 is 16 amino acids long. The V segment lost 6 bases and the J segment 2 bases; nucleotides outside the gene matches: 13. Germline CDR1 SQVTM, CDR2 ANQGSEA. CDR3 bases: TGCAGCGTCGTCCCGACTAGCCTACCAACCTACAATGAGCAGTTCTTC. It specifies CSVVPTSLPTYNEQFF.

This clonotype showed up just a few times. The chain links TRBV5-6 to TRBJ2-1, with a tentative D call TRBD2 (6 bases). Germline V gene data show CDR1 as SGHDT and CDR2 as YYEEEE. This CDR3 comprises 12 residues. Deletions cut 3 bases from V and 9 bases from J, with 10 bases between. The CDR3 sequence: CASSYTSSEQFF. Written as DNA, the CDR3 is TGTGCCAGCAGCTATACTAGCAGTGAGCAGTTCTTC. The variable domain in full, with the rest retrieved from reference TRBV5-6 and TRBJ2-1, is DAGVTQSPTHLIKTRGQQVTLRCSPKSGHDTVSWYQQALGQGPQFIFQYYEEEERQRGNFPDRFSGHQFPNYSSELNVNALLLGDSALYLCASSYTSSEQFFGPGTRLTVL.

The sample holds a few counts of this clonotype. The rearrangement uses TRBV5-6 and TRBJ2-1; TRBD2 aligns across 7 bases. J gave up 4 bases and V 5 bases, and 3 bases lay outside the gene matches. CDR3 length equals 13 residues. Germline V gene sequence: CDR1 SGHDT, CDR2 YYEEEE. CDR3 region: CASSRTSYNEQFF. The CDR3, as DNA: TGTGCCAGCAGTCGGACTAGTTACAATGAGCAGTTCTTC.

This clonotype was detected only a few times. This sequence joins TRBV19 and TRBJ1-1; TRBD1 might be the D (5 bases). With 8 bases removed from V and 1 base from J, the gap between germline ends came to 17 bases. This CDR3 comprises 15 residues. CDR1 LNHDA and CDR2 SQIVND come from the germline V gene (reference sequence). The DNA of the CDR3 is TGTGCCAGTGCGGGGGATTGGTCTTGGAACACTGAAGCTTTCTTT. Translation gives CASAGDWSWNTEAFF.

This clonotype was seen repeatedly, ten times or more. This chain joins TRBV12-3 or TRBV12-4 and TRBJ1-1, with D hard to call. The CDR3 sequence is 13 residues long. Trimming took off 1 base at V and 1 base at J, with 4 bases between the two ends. The CDR3 sequence: CASSLGENTEAFF. The DNA for the CDR3 is TGTGCCAGCAGTTTAGGAGAGAACACTGAAGCTTTCTTT.

This clonotype was seen many times. The chain uses TRBV20-1 and TRBJ2-3; 7 nucleotides match TRBD1. The ends lost 7 bases at V and 0 bases at J; junction bases unmatched: 13. This CDR3 spans 16 amino acids. From germline, CDR1 is DFQATT and CDR2 SNEGSKA (reference sequence). CDR3: CSVDDSGTASTDTQYF. The CDR3 DNA sequence: TGCAGTGTCGACGACTCCGGGACAGCGAGCACAGATACGCAGTATTTT.

This rearrangement joins TRBV9 to TRBJ2-7, with TRBD1 matching 10 bases. The CDR3 covers 17 residues. CDR1 and CDR2 from the germline V gene are SGDLS and YYNGEE. The V and J ends lost 3 bases and 0 bases, in that order; junction bases with no gene match: 9. Here the CDR3 reads CASSAQDRGLYSYEQYF. CDR3 sequence (DNA): TGTGCCAGCAGCGCCCAGGACAGGGGGTTATACTCCTACGAGCAGTACTTC.

This clonotype has at least ten counts. The chain joins TRBV3-1 to TRBJ1-1; no clear D gene. CDR3 length: 12 amino acids. Germline loops: CDR1 LGHDT, CDR2 YNNKEL (reference sequence). The V gene lost 0 bases and the J gene lost 7 bases, with 6 bases spanning the gap. As DNA, the CDR3 is TGTGCCAGCAGCCAAGACTATAGTGAAGCTTTCTTT. Encoded protein: CASSQDYSEAFF.

This chain's CDR3 is CASSPFAGTSTNEQFF. CDR3 nucleotides: TGTGCCAGCAGTCCTTTTGCCGGGACTAGTACCAATGAGCAGTTCTTC. The chain is built from TRBV2 and TRBJ2-1, with 8 bases aligning to TRBD2. Germline CDR1 is SNHLY and CDR2 is FYNNEI. There are 16 residues in the CDR3. The V gene end was trimmed by 5 bases and the J gene end by 6 bases; junction bases not matched to a gene: 12.

This clonotype appeared many times. J is TRBJ2-5 and V is TRBV28; 12 bases fit TRBD2. Germline CDR1 MDHEN, CDR2 SYDVKM. The CDR3 is made up of 14 amino acids. The J segment lost 6 bases and the V segment lost 2 bases, leaving 1 base of the junction unmatched. The CDR3, as DNA: TGTGCCAGCAGTTTAACTAGCGGGAGGCAGACCCAGTACTTC. As protein: CASSLTSGRQTQYF.

This clonotype has just a few counts. The chain carries TRBV19 and TRBJ2-1; D is possibly TRBD1 (6 bases). CDR1 LNHDA and CDR2 SQIVND come from the germline V gene (reference sequence). The CDR3 is 15 amino acids. V was cut by 7 bases and J by 4 bases, with 17 bases left in between. The chain's CDR3 is CASIETGHEYNEQFF. Written as DNA, the CDR3 is TGTGCCAGTATTGAGACGGGACACGAATACAATGAGCAGTTCTTC.

Comment on this clonotype: Possible read error: a much larger clone is one base away. V gene TRBV10-3 combines with J gene TRBJ2-5; 8 nucleotides align to TRBD1. Germline assignment: CDR1 ENHRY and CDR2 SYGVKD. CDR3 length: 15 residues. Germline trimming cut 4 bases from V and 5 bases from J; bases unmatched to any gene: 9. Here the CDR3 reads CAISGSPAGGETQYF. CDR3 bases: TGTGCCATCAGTGGCTCCCCCGCAGGGGGCGAGACCCAGTACTTC.

This clonotype was seen a few times. A much larger clone lies a single base off, so this may be a read error. The CDR3 loop reads CASSFSGGGGETQYF. The DNA of the CDR3 is TGTGCCAGCAGTTTTAGCGGGGGAGGAGGGGAGACCCAGTACTTC. The V and J genes are TRBV12-3 or TRBV12-4 and TRBJ2-5, with 9 positions matching TRBD2. The CDR3 consists of 15 residues. The ends lost 3 bases at V and 5 bases at J; junction bases unmatched: 7.

This clonotype was seen repeatedly, ten times or more. The rearrangement uses TRBV11-2 and TRBJ1-1, with a weak D call TRBD1 (5 bases). The V gene's germline CDR1 is SGHAT and CDR2 FQNNGV. This CDR3 has 13 residues. The ends were cut back, 5 bases at V and 4 bases at J, with 11 bases in the middle. The CDR3 is CASSRDGGTEAFF. The DNA for the CDR3 is TGTGCCAGCAGCAGAGACGGGGGCACTGAAGCTTTCTTT.

This clonotype was seen many times. The chain links TRBV29-1 to TRBJ2-5, with unresolved D. The length of the CDR3 is 13 residues. CDR1 SQVTM and CDR2 ANQGSEA come from the germline V gene. Deletions cut 1 base from V and 2 bases from J, with 8 bases between. CDR3 coding DNA: TGCAGCGTTGAAGGGGGTCAACAAGAGACCCAGTACTTC. Its protein product is CSVEGGQQETQYF.

This clonotype was counted between two and nine times. The V and J genes are TRBV3-1 and TRBJ1-2, with TRBD1 matching 8 bases. The CDR3 runs 13 residues. The V gene's germline CDR1 is LGHDT and CDR2 YNNKEL (reference sequence). The ends lost 6 bases at V and 4 bases at J; junction bases unmatched: 4. CDR3 bases: TGTGCCAGCAGGACAGGGGACGGCTATGGCTACACCTTC. The encoded protein is CASRTGDGYGYTF.

This clonotype was detected many times. This rearrangement joins TRBV12-3 or TRBV12-4 to TRBJ2-7, with TRBD1 matching 8 bases. CDR3 size: 13 residues. The junction had 3 bases not matched to a gene; V was cut back by 3 bases and J by 5 bases. CDR3 protein: CASSLDRAHEQYF. Written as DNA, the CDR3 is TGTGCCAGCAGTTTGGACAGGGCCCACGAGCAGTACTTC.

The chain uses TRBV28 and TRBJ1-5; 10 bases line up with TRBD1. V shed 6 bases and J 0 bases; nucleotides not matched to a gene: 5. This CDR3 region has 16 residues. Per germline, CDR1 MDHEN and CDR2 SYDVKM. The CDR3 sequence: CASSRTGGNSNQPQHF. The DNA of the CDR3 is TGTGCCAGCAGCCGGACAGGGGGGAATAGCAATCAGCCCCAGCATTTT.

This clonotype has ten or more counts. The chain links TRBV5-1 to TRBJ2-7; possible D gene TRBD1, 5 bases. The CDR3 totals 14 residues. Germline CDR1 and CDR2: SGHRS and YFSETQ. The V gene lost 2 bases and the J gene lost 1 base, with 10 bases spanning the gap. CDR3 nucleotides: TGCGCCAGCAGCTTTTTAGGGGAATCCTACGAGCAGTACTTC. Translated, it gives CASSFLGESYEQYF.